Listed below are T cell receptor beta chains from one sample, sequenced in a study of graft-versus-host responses after intestinal transplantation. The protocol was immunoSEQ multiplex PCR, while the TCRdb copy is restricted to in-frame clones and leaves out a portion. Of tens of thousands of clones in the sample, under 95% were seen once. This specimen consisted of PBMCs, obtained around 120 days after intestinal transplantation. The receptors come from a human patient who received an intestinal transplant, so some T cells may come from the graft donor. Both conserved end residues are part of each CDR3. The order of the fields is J gene, V gene, clone size, D gene, CDR3 DNA, CDR3 protein. D genes are given only for firm matches. Some rows mark clone size as missing; the rest say once, few, many or name a class of expanded clone.

TRBJ2-3	TRBV21-1	once	.	TGTGCCAGCATCCGATGGGGAGGAAGTCCAGATACGCAGTATTTT	CASIRWGGSPDTQYF
TRBJ2-1	TRBV6-1	.	.	TGTGCCAGCAGTGAAGGTGTCAAGTTCTTC	CASSEGVKFF
TRBJ1-4	TRBV28	.	.	TGTGCCAGCAGTTTGGGAGGTGGAGACGGAAAACTGTTTTTT	CASSLGGGDGKLFF
TRBJ1-3	TRBV6-5	.	.	TGTGCCAGCAGTTACCGATACTCTGGAAACACCATATATTTT	CASSYRYSGNTIYF
TRBJ1-1	TRBV28	.	.	TGTGCCAGCAGTTACAACACACCCGGGACAAAGAACACTGAAGCTTTCTTT	CASSYNTPGTKNTEAFF
TRBJ2-7	TRBV4-1	.	.	TGCGCCAGCAGCCAGATACAAGCTTACGAGCAGTACTTC	CASSQIQAYEQYF
TRBJ2-1	TRBV27	.	.	TGTGCCAGCAGTTATAGTTGGGGGGAGCAGTTCTTC	CASSYSWGEQFF
TRBJ1-4	TRBV11-2	.	.	TGTGCCAGCAGCTTAGGTAGTGATTTTAATGAAAAACTGTTTTTT	CASSLGSDFNEKLFF
TRBJ1-4	TRBV7-9	.	TRBD1	TGTGCCAGCAGCTTAGGGTTACAGGGGCGTCGGGAAAAACTGTTTTTT	CASSLGLQGRREKLFF
TRBJ1-1	TRBV7-2	.	.	TGTGCCAGCAGCTTAGCGGGGAACACTGAAGCTTTCTTT	CASSLAGNTEAFF
TRBJ1-2	TRBV18	.	TRBD1	TGCGCCAGCTCTCCAAACAGGGGAGACGCCTATGGCTACACCTTC	CASSPNRGDAYGYTF
TRBJ1-2	TRBV28	.	TRBD1	TGTGCCAGCAGCCGGGACAGGGAACGTGGCTACACCTTC	CASSRDRERGYTF
TRBJ2-7	TRBV4-1	.	.	TGCGCCAGCAGCGTGGACAGCTCCTACGAGCAGTACTTC	CASSVDSSYEQYF
TRBJ1-2	TRBV6-1	.	.	TGTGCCAGCCAAAGGGAGGATGGCTACACCTTC	CASQREDGYTF
TRBJ2-1	TRBV28	once	.	TGTGCCAGCAGCATCCATGCGGAGTGGGGTCCCAATGAGCAGTTCTTC	CASSIHAEWGPNEQFF
TRBJ2-7	TRBV7-6	.	TRBD2	TGTGCCAGCAGCCCCCAGCTAGCGGGGGGGCTCTCCGAGCAGTACTTC	CASSPQLAGGLSEQYF
TRBJ1-1	TRBV27	.	.	TGTGCCAGCAGTTTCGGGGGTTATACTGAAGCTTTCTTT	CASSFGGYTEAFF
TRBJ2-2	TRBV4-1	.	.	TGCGCCAGCAGCCAAGTTAGGGCACCGGGGGAGCTGTTTTTT	CASSQVRAPGELFF
TRBJ2-1	TRBV4-1	.	TRBD2	TGCGCCAGCAGCCACGGGTTAGCGGGGGGGTATGAGCAGTTCTTC	CASSHGLAGGYEQFF
TRBJ1-5	TRBV27	.	.	TGTGCCAGCAGTTACACAGGGTACAATCAGCCCCAGCATTTT	CASSYTGYNQPQHF
TRBJ2-3	TRBV13	.	TRBD2	TGTGCCAGCAGCTTACGGGGGGGTACGCAGTATTTT	CASSLRGGTQYF
TRBJ2-6	TRBV4-1	.	.	TGCGCCAGCAGCTATATACAGGGGGGGATGGTGCCTGGGGCCAACGTCCTGACTTTC	CASSYIQGGMVPGANVLTF
TRBJ2-5	TRBV7-9	.	.	TGTGCCAGCAGCTTAGGCCGGGAAGAGCAGTACTTC	CASSLGREEQYF
TRBJ1-3	TRBV2	few	.	TGTGCCAGCAGTGACCCCGGGGGGGGAACCTCTGGAAACACCATATATTTT	CASSDPGGGTSGNTIYF
TRBJ1-2	TRBV27	.	TRBD1	TGTGCCAGCAGTTGGACAGGGGGCTCCCCTGGCTACACCTTC	CASSWTGGSPGYTF
TRBJ2-7	TRBV4-1	.	.	TGCGCCAGCAGCATAGGGACATTCCTTAGCTCCTACGAGCAGTACTTC	CASSIGTFLSSYEQYF
TRBJ1-2	TRBV5-6	.	.	TGTGCCAGCACCGAAACCCGGGACCGAGGCTACACCTTC	CASTETRDRGYTF
TRBJ1-1	TRBV11-1	.	.	TGTGCCAGCAGCTTAACAGACCAGGAAGGGGACACTGAAGCTTTCTTT	CASSLTDQEGDTEAFF
TRBJ1-5	TRBV28	.	TRBD1	TGTGCCAGCAGCCCTGGGGACAGTTATAGCAATCAGCCCCAGCATTTT	CASSPGDSYSNQPQHF
TRBJ2-1	TRBV28	.	.	TGTGCCAGCAGTTGGACTCTGAATGAGCAGTTCTTC	CASSWTLNEQFF
TRBJ2-3	TRBV18	.	.	TGTGCCAGCTCACGTACAGGTGCAGATACGCAGTATTTT	CASSRTGADTQYF
TRBJ1-2	TRBV6-5	.	TRBD1	TGTGCCAGCAGTCCCACAGGGGGTCTTAACTATGGCTACACCTTC	CASSPTGGLNYGYTF
TRBJ2-3	TRBV6-5	.	TRBD2	TGTGCCAGCAGTCTAGCGGGGGAGAGCACAGATACGCAGTATTTT	CASSLAGESTDTQYF
TRBJ2-3	TRBV2	.	TRBD2	TGTGCCAGCAGCCCTAGCGGGGACCTCACAGATACGCAGTATTTT	CASSPSGDLTDTQYF
TRBJ2-1	TRBV6-5	.	.	TGTGCCAGCACTGGACTGTACAATGAGCAGTTCTTC	CASTGLYNEQFF
TRBJ2-1	TRBV19	.	.	TGTGCCAGTAGAAGTGGGGGATCCTACAATGAGCAGTTCTTC	CASRSGGSYNEQFF
TRBJ2-7	TRBV6-1	.	.	TGTGCCAGCAGTGAGGTTACGGGGACCTCCTACGAGCAGTACTTC	CASSEVTGTSYEQYF
TRBJ1-6	TRBV7-2	.	.	TGTGCCAGCAGCTATGCCGATAATTCACCCCTCCACTTT	CASSYADNSPLHF